The rows below give T cell receptor beta chains drawn from one sample of a study of cytomegalovirus exposure and HLA in healthy donors. Method: immunoSEQ multiplex PCR; TCRdb's copy keeps in-frame clones and lacks some. Of about 150,000 clones in the sample, less than 85% were seen once. The sample comprised PBMCs. Receptors were obtained from a woman between 55 and 75 years old in good health and CMV-seropositive. Both conserved end residues are part of each CDR3. The D gene is left open where the match is weak. Where a row states a size, it is once, few, many or the class of an expanded clone; other rows omit it.

d_gene: .
j_gene: TRBJ2-7
abundance: .
len: 15
v_gene: TRBV6-6
CDR3aa: CASSYPELSSYEQYF
CDR3nt: TGTGCCAGCAGTTACCCTGAACTTAGCTCCTACGAGCAGTACTTC

d_gene: TRBD2
j_gene: TRBJ2-4
abundance: .
len: 15
v_gene: TRBV28
CDR3aa: CASSPSGSRMYIQYF
CDR3nt: TGTGCCAGCAGCCCGAGCGGGAGTCGAATGTACATTCAGTACTTC

d_gene: .
j_gene: TRBJ1-1
abundance: .
len: 14
v_gene: TRBV10-2
CDR3aa: CASKWGEGGTEAFF
CDR3nt: TGCGCCAGCAAGTGGGGGGAGGGAGGGACTGAAGCTTTCTTT

d_gene: TRBD2
j_gene: TRBJ2-4
abundance: .
len: 14
v_gene: TRBV28
CDR3aa: CASSLAGVKNIQYF
CDR3nt: TGTGCCAGCAGTTTAGCGGGAGTTAAAAACATTCAGTACTTC

d_gene: .
j_gene: TRBJ1-3
abundance: .
len: 16
v_gene: TRBV19
CDR3aa: CASSMAGFRSGNTIYF
CDR3nt: TGTGCCAGTAGTATGGCGGGGTTTCGCTCTGGAAACACCATATATTTT

d_gene: TRBD1
j_gene: TRBJ1-2
abundance: .
len: 13
v_gene: TRBV18
CDR3aa: CASSLDRGSGYTF
CDR3nt: TGTGCCAGCTCCTTGGACAGGGGGAGTGGCTACACCTTC

d_gene: .
j_gene: TRBJ2-7
abundance: .
len: 12
v_gene: TRBV15
CDR3aa: CATSRTGSEQYF
CDR3nt: TGTGCCACCAGCCGGACGGGGTCCGAGCAGTACTTC

d_gene: .
j_gene: TRBJ1-1
abundance: .
len: 15
v_gene: TRBV5-4
CDR3aa: CASSLPLTGNTEAFF
CDR3nt: TGTGCCAGCAGCCTACCTCTGACAGGCAACACTGAAGCTTTCTTT

d_gene: .
j_gene: TRBJ1-2
abundance: .
len: 12
v_gene: TRBV29-1
CDR3aa: CSVDPAVGGYTF
CDR3nt: TGCAGCGTTGACCCGGCGGTCGGCGGCTACACCTTC

d_gene: TRBD1
j_gene: TRBJ2-5
abundance: .
len: 14
v_gene: TRBV28
CDR3aa: CASSLGQGVETQYF
CDR3nt: TGTGCCAGCAGTTTGGGACAGGGGGTAGAGACCCAGTACTTC

d_gene: TRBD1
j_gene: TRBJ1-1
abundance: few
len: 15
v_gene: TRBV7-9
CDR3aa: CASSAQTGKSTEAFF
CDR3nt: TGTGCCAGCAGCGCCCAGACAGGGAAGAGCACTGAAGCTTTCTTT

d_gene: .
j_gene: TRBJ2-7
abundance: .
len: 15
v_gene: TRBV5-4
CDR3aa: CASSLRGAKSYEQYF
CDR3nt: TGTGCCAGCAGCTTACGGGGGGCGAAATCCTACGAGCAGTACTTC

d_gene: .
j_gene: TRBJ2-3
abundance: .
len: 17
v_gene: TRBV4-1
CDR3aa: CASSQGVTGVNPDTQYF
CDR3nt: TGCGCCAGCAGCCAAGGGGTGACGGGAGTGAATCCAGATACGCAGTATTTT

d_gene: .
j_gene: TRBJ2-2
abundance: .
len: 15
v_gene: TRBV5-4
CDR3aa: CASSLEQANTGELFF
CDR3nt: TGTGCCAGCAGCTTGGAACAAGCGAACACCGGGGAGCTGTTTTTT